Listed here are 27 T cell receptor beta chains from one sample, sequenced in a study of technical replicates of blood from a few donors. Sequenced by immunoSEQ multiplex PCR; TCRdb stores in-frame clones only, minus some. The sample shows around 79,000 clones, about 91% of them seen only once. The sample taken for sequencing was T cells isolated from PBMCs. These receptors were collected from a human donor in good health.

The chain joins TRBV7-9 to TRBJ2-7, with a possible D match to TRBD1 (5 bases). Trimming shortened V by 5 bases and J by 1 base, and 12 bases separated the two germline ends. This CDR3 spans 14 amino acids. Germline-derived CDR1 and CDR2 are SEHNR and FQNEAQ (reference sequence). The CDR3 DNA follows: TGTGCCAGCAGCAGGGGTGGGGTGTCCTACGAGCAGTACTTC. It codes for CASSRGGVSYEQYF.

The chain carries TRBV4-2 and TRBJ2-1; 8 nucleotides line up with TRBD1. The CDR3 length is 14 residues. The V and J ends lost 1 base and 7 bases, in that order; junction bases with no gene match: 3. Per the germline V gene, CDR1 is LGHNA and CDR2 is YNFKEQ. CDR3 residues: CASSQGTGWNEQFF. The DNA for the CDR3 is TGTGCCAGCAGCCAAGGGACAGGGTGGAATGAGCAGTTCTTC.

V and J are TRBV19 and TRBJ1-5; weak D call: TRBD1 (5 bases). The CDR3 covers 16 residues. The V end was cut by 6 bases, the J end by 4 bases, with 19 bases between. The germline gives CDR1 LNHDA, CDR2 SQIVND (reference sequence). The CDR3 coding sequence is TGTGCCAGTAGGGCTGAGCCAGGGAGGGTGAATCAGCCCCAGCATTTT. It yields the protein CASRAEPGRVNQPQHF.

A word on this clone: Other DNA sequences in the sample encode the same CDR3. The chain is built from TRBV5-1 and TRBJ2-7; 8 positions match TRBD1. In germline, CDR1 is SGHRS, CDR2 YFSETQ. The J segment lost 6 bases and the V segment lost 0 bases, leaving 5 bases of the junction unmatched. The CDR3 runs 14 residues. For the CDR3, the DNA is TGCGCCAGCAGCTTGGGCGACAGGGGTAGCGAGCAGTACTTC. Translation gives CASSLGDRGSEQYF. The variable domain in full, completed from reference TRBV5-1 and TRBJ2-7, reads KAGVTQTPRYLIKTRGQQVTLSCSPISGHRSVSWYQQTPGQGLQFLFEYFSETQRNKGNFPGRFSGRQFSNSRSEMNVSTLELGDSALYLCASSLGDRGSEQYFGPGTRLTVT.

Here the CDR3 reads CASSGPRGAGATDTQYF. CDR3 nucleotide sequence: TGTGCCAGCAGTGGCCCTAGGGGGGCGGGGGCCACAGATACGCAGTATTTT. The chain carries TRBV6-1 and TRBJ2-3; TRBD2 is a possible D gene (7 bases). Trimming stripped 4 bases from V and 2 bases from J, with 19 bases between. CDR1 is MNHNS, CDR2 SASEGT, per germline. This CDR3 region has 17 residues.

The chain employs TRBV10-1 and TRBJ1-1, with 9 bases aligning to TRBD1. The V segment lost 6 bases and the J segment 4 bases; nucleotides outside the gene matches: 9. This CDR3 comprises 15 residues. Germline lookup yields CDR1 WNHNN and CDR2 SYGVQD (reference sequence). The CDR3 DNA is TGCGCCAGCAGCTCCGGGACAGGGAGATCCACTGAAGCTTTCTTT. It yields the protein CASSSGTGRSTEAFF.

The chain joins TRBV27 to TRBJ2-1; TRBD2 matches at 9 bases. V gave up 3 bases and J gave up 2 bases; unmatched junction bases: 5. CDR1 is MNHEY, CDR2 SMNVEV, per germline (reference sequence). CDR3 size: 16 residues. The chain's CDR3 is CASSLLAGGTYNEQFF. The CDR3 nucleotides are TGTGCCAGCAGTTTGTTGGCGGGGGGGACCTACAATGAGCAGTTCTTC.

The chain combines TRBV7-8 with TRBJ2-1; D not certain. CDR1 is SGHVS and CDR2 is FQNEAQ in the germline V gene. The CDR3 length is 13 residues. With 1 base removed from V and 5 bases from J, the gap between germline ends came to 6 bases. The CDR3 DNA is TGTGCCAGCAGCTTAGGTAAAAACAATGAGCAGTTCTTC. Its protein is CASSLGKNNEQFF.

This chain uses TRBV9 with TRBJ2-7, with TRBD1 as a possible D gene (7 bases). Trimming removed 3 bases at V and 2 bases at J, with 12 bases between. CDR3 length equals 14 residues. The germline V gene has CDR1 SGDLS and CDR2 YYNGEE. CDR3 nucleotides: TGTGCCAGCAGCGGCGGGGACAGAGCCTACGAGCAGTACTTC. It specifies CASSGGDRAYEQYF. Filled out from reference TRBV9 and TRBJ2-7, the complete variable domain reads DSGVTQTPKHLITATGQRVTLRCSPRSGDLSVYWYQQSLDQGLQFLIQYYNGEERAKGNILERFSAQQFPDLHSELNLSSLELGDSALYFCASSGGDRAYEQYFGPGTRLTVT.

The chain joins TRBV5-6 to TRBJ1-5, with D unresolved. Germline CDR1 and CDR2: SGHDT and YYEEEE. The CDR3 is 14 amino acids. V was clipped by 4 bases and J by 6 bases, with 14 bases between them. CDR3 in amino acids: CASSRRGVSQPQHF. In DNA, the CDR3 is TGTGCCAGCAGCCGGCGCGGGGTAAGTCAGCCCCAGCATTTT.

This chain links TRBV6-1 with TRBJ1-5, with 8 bases matching TRBD1. V gave up 6 bases and J gave up 3 bases; unmatched junction bases: 4. Germline CDR1 MNHNS, CDR2 SASEGT. The CDR3 totals 14 residues. CDR3 in amino acids: CASRGTGANQPQHF. As DNA, the CDR3 is TGTGCCAGCAGGGGGACAGGAGCCAATCAGCCCCAGCATTTT.

This rearrangement joins TRBV10-3 to TRBJ2-3; 10 bases map to TRBD2. CDR1 ENHRY and CDR2 SYGVKD come from the germline V gene. CDR3 length: 15 amino acids. V trimming: 6 bases; J trimming: 5 bases; junction bases outside the gene matches: 8. The CDR3 bases are TGTGCCATCAGCTCAGCGGGAGGGGAGGTAGATACGCAGTATTTT. It codes for CAISSAGGEVDTQYF.

This rearrangement joins TRBV7-2 to TRBJ1-3; possible D gene TRBD1, 6 bases. From germline, CDR1 is SGHTA and CDR2 FQGNSA. The CDR3 runs to 15 residues. V shed 5 bases and J shed 5 bases, with 16 bases lying between them. The CDR3 DNA is TGTGCCAGCAGCCCCACCCGGGACACCAGAAACACCATATATTTT. It is translated as CASSPTRDTRNTIYF.

J is TRBJ2-7 and V is TRBV4-1; maybe TRBD1 (6 bases). Trimming cost V 2 bases and J 5 bases, with 16 bases left between them. Per the germline V gene, CDR1 is MGHRA and CDR2 is YSYEKL. The CDR3 length is 15 residues. In nucleotides, the CDR3 is TGCGCCAGCAGCCAACGGGCAGGGGCCTCGGACGAGCAGTACTTC. It yields the protein CASSQRAGASDEQYF.

This chain connects TRBV6-6 to TRBJ1-2; D gene ambiguous. V was shortened by 6 bases and J by 0 bases, with 8 bases between the two germline ends. Germline V gene lookup returns CDR1 MNHNY and CDR2 SVGAGI (reference sequence). The CDR3 covers 13 residues. The CDR3 loop is CASSGEANYGYTF. CDR3 in DNA: TGTGCCAGCAGCGGGGAAGCTAACTATGGCTACACCTTC.

This clone has only one observation. V is TRBV30 and J is TRBJ2-7, with 7 bases fitting TRBD1. The CDR3 spans 14 residues. Germline lookup yields CDR1 GTSNPN and CDR2 SVGIG (reference sequence). CDR3 loop: CALDRPDSFSEQYF. The CDR3 region has the DNA TGTGCGTTGGACAGGCCGGATAGTTTTAGCGAGCAGTACTTC.

The rearrangement uses TRBV5-1 and TRBJ2-7; the match to TRBD2 covers 7 bases. The trim removed 0 bases at V and 1 base at J, leaving 10 bases unmatched. The CDR3 runs 17 residues. Germline CDR1 is SGHRS and CDR2 is YFSETQ. For the CDR3, the DNA is TGCGCCAGCAGCTTGGGGGAGGGCGGGAGATGGTCCTACGAGCAGTACTTC. Protein: CASSLGEGGRWSYEQYF.

V is TRBV4-1 and J is TRBJ2-7, with a weak D call TRBD1 (6 bases). Germline CDR1 and CDR2: MGHRA and YSYEKL. The V end lost 3 bases, the J end lost 6 bases, and 9 bases lay between the germline ends. The CDR3 extends over 12 amino acids. The CDR3 sequence: CASSHLGGEQYF. In DNA form, the CDR3 reads TGCGCCAGCAGCCACCTAGGGGGCGAGCAGTACTTC.

The J gene is TRBJ2-1, the V gene TRBV4-1, with TRBD2 matching over 10 bases. Germline V CDR1 and CDR2: MGHRA, YSYEKL. J lost 7 bases, V lost 0 bases, and 12 bases had no gene match. The CDR3 has 18 amino acids. The CDR3 region is CASSQDPSGSIGKNEQFF. The CDR3 DNA reads as TGCGCCAGCAGCCAAGACCCTAGCGGGAGTATCGGTAAAAATGAGCAGTTCTTC.

The gene calls are TRBV11-3 and TRBJ2-5; D gene ambiguous. V was clipped by 1 base and J by 3 bases, with 12 bases between them. This CDR3 has 15 amino acids. Germline V CDR1 and CDR2: SGHNT, YENEEA. In nucleotides, the CDR3 is TGTGCCAGCAGCTTAGTGGCCATAACCAAAGAGACCCAGTACTTC. Residues: CASSLVAITKETQYF.

This chain joins TRBV6-1 and TRBJ2-7, with D maybe TRBD2 (6 bases). This CDR3 spans 17 amino acids. V lost 1 base and J 10 bases, leaving 26 bases between the germline ends. The germline CDR1 and CDR2 sequences are MNHNS and SASEGT. The CDR3 spells CASSEDHGTGSPYAQYF. CDR3 DNA: TGTGCCAGCAGTGAAGACCACGGGACTGGTTCACCTTACGCCCAGTACTTC.

The chain uses TRBV19 and TRBJ1-5, with D possibly matching TRBD1 (5 bases). CDR1 and CDR2 (germline): LNHDA, SQIVND (reference sequence). V was cut by 6 bases and J by 9 bases, with 18 bases left in between. This CDR3 comprises 14 residues. CDR3 sequence reads: CASRLTLWGGPQHF. CDR3 nucleotides: TGTGCCAGTAGATTAACCCTCTGGGGGGGGCCCCAGCATTTT.

This chain links TRBV15 with TRBJ2-7; perhaps TRBD2 as D (5 bases). Germline lookup yields CDR1 LNHNV and CDR2 YYDKDF (reference sequence). The V end lost 8 bases, the J end lost 3 bases, and 26 bases lay between the germline ends. CDR3 length: 17 residues. CDR3: CATSPRRVYSRYYEQYF. CDR3 bases: TGTGCCACCTCACCGAGGCGGGTTTATTCGCGCTACTACGAGCAGTACTTC.

This clone was seen just once. This sequence joins TRBV30 and TRBJ1-5; TRBD1 might be the D (5 bases). Germline V gene sequence: CDR1 GTSNPN, CDR2 SVGIG (reference sequence). V lost 2 bases and J 2 bases, leaving 16 bases between the germline ends. CDR3 length equals 16 residues. CDR3 sequence reads: CAWSTVGLLGNQPQHF. As DNA, the CDR3 is TGTGCCTGGAGTACCGTGGGACTACTTGGCAATCAGCCCCAGCATTTT.

This chain connects TRBV6-1 to TRBJ1-4; D uncertain. The V gene lost 2 bases and the J gene lost 4 bases, with 11 bases spanning the gap. The germline V gene encodes CDR1 MNHNS and CDR2 SASEGT. This CDR3 spans 15 amino acids. The CDR3 DNA reads as TGTGCCAGCAGTGAAATTTCAGGTCTTAATGAAAAACTGTTTTTT. Residues: CASSEISGLNEKLFF.

V and J are TRBV4-1 and TRBJ2-1, with 8 bases lining up with TRBD2. Germline V gene lookup returns CDR1 MGHRA and CDR2 YSYEKL. V lost 1 base and J lost 4; bases outside the gene matches: 3. The CDR3 has 15 residues. The CDR3 bases are TGCGCCAGCAGCCAAGGAGCGGGAGTTTACAATGAGCAGTTCTTC. Its translation: CASSQGAGVYNEQFF.

The gene calls are TRBV7-7 and TRBJ2-3, with unresolved D. This CDR3 region has 13 residues. Between the trimmed V and J ends, which lost 5 bases and 6 bases, there was a span of 12 bases. Per germline, CDR1 SSHAT and CDR2 FNYEAQ (reference sequence). CDR3 sequence reads: CASSPEVGDTQYF. The CDR3 DNA follows: TGTGCCAGCAGCCCCGAGGTCGGGGATACGCAGTATTTT.